This is a list of T cell receptor beta chains from one sample in a study of T cells after posttransplantation cyclophosphamide. TCRdb keeps only in-frame clones here, not all; method: immunoSEQ multiplex PCR. The repertoire has around 35,000 clones, none seen only once; the ten largest take about 1.2%. The sequenced sample was PBMCs. Receptor source: a girl aged 5 to 17 in good health, CMV-negative, and a related stem cell transplant donor. The CDR3 runs from the conserved cysteine through the conserved F or W. A D gene is named only where the DNA matches it firmly. Clone size appears in some rows only: once, few, many, or a class for an expanded clone.

V	J	size	D	CDR3	DNA
TRBV7-9	TRBJ2-1	many	-	CASSLGTGPYYNEQFF	TGTGCCAGCAGCTTAGGTACAGGACCTTACTACAATGAGCAGTTCTTC
TRBV2	TRBJ1-2	many	-	CASSDRGFNYGYTF	TGTGCCAGCAGTGACAGGGGTTTTAACTATGGCTACACCTTC
TRBV23-1	TRBJ2-5	-	TRBD1	CASSHLALGQQETQYF	TGCGCCAGCAGTCACTTGGCCCTGGGACAGCAAGAGACCCAGTACTTC
TRBV28	TRBJ2-7	few	TRBD1	CASKGANYEQYF	TGTGCCAGCAAGGGGGCCAACTACGAGCAGTACTTC
TRBV9	TRBJ2-7	-	TRBD2	CASSAGGGREVEQYF	TGTGCCAGCAGCGCGGGGGGGGGCAGGGAGGTCGAGCAGTACTTC
TRBV5-4	TRBJ2-3	many	-	CASSLILTDTQYF	TGTGCCAGCAGCTTAATCCTCACAGATACGCAGTATTTT
TRBV2	TRBJ1-2	many	-	CASSSRGGQAYGYTF	TGTGCCAGCAGCTCCCGGGGGGGGCAGGCCTATGGCTACACCTTC
TRBV19	TRBJ1-5	many	-	CASSITEVGPQHF	TGTGCCAGTAGTATTACCGAGGTGGGGCCCCAGCATTTT
TRBV5-6	TRBJ2-1	few	-	CASSFGTAGNEQFF	TGTGCCAGCAGCTTTGGAACTGCCGGGAATGAGCAGTTCTTC
TRBV29-1	TRBJ2-7	many	TRBD2	CSVESSGGSYEQYF	TGCAGCGTTGAATCCAGCGGGGGCTCCTACGAGCAGTACTTC
TRBV5-1	TRBJ1-1	-	-	CASSLQLNTEAFF	TGCGCCAGCAGCCTACAGCTGAACACTGAAGCTTTCTTT
TRBV7-2	TRBJ2-7	few	TRBD2	CASSGLALYEQYF	TGTGCCAGCAGCGGACTAGCGCTCTACGAGCAGTACTTC
TRBV18	TRBJ2-7	few	TRBD1	CASSPGTGGPYEQYF	TGTGCCAGCTCACCTGGGACAGGGGGTCCCTACGAGCAGTACTTC
TRBV30	TRBJ1-2	-	TRBD1	CAWSVGTGGYGYTF	TGTGCCTGGAGTGTAGGGACAGGGGGCTATGGCTACACCTTC
TRBV5-1	TRBJ1-1	many	TRBD1	CASSLVTGSNTEAFF	TGCGCCAGCAGCTTGGTGACAGGGTCTAACACTGAAGCTTTCTTT
TRBV7-8	TRBJ1-1	many	-	CASSPGGEPIF	TGTGCCAGCAGCCCTGGCGGGGAACCCATCTTT
TRBV13	TRBJ2-7	-	TRBD1	CASAPRDRGRDEQYF	TGTGCCAGCGCCCCCCGGGACAGGGGAAGGGACGAGCAGTACTTC
TRBV5-1	TRBJ2-3	few	TRBD2	CAGKREALTDTQYF	TGCGCCGGAAAGCGGGAGGCGCTCACAGATACGCAGTATTTT
TRBV5-5	TRBJ2-7	many	-	CASSSRDRNYYEQYF	TGTGCCAGCAGCTCCAGAGACAGAAACTATTACGAGCAGTACTTC
TRBV4-1	TRBJ2-7	few	-	CASSQEPGAYEQYF	TGCGCCAGCAGCCAAGAGCCCGGGGCCTACGAGCAGTACTTC
TRBV25-1	TRBJ2-2	-	-	CASSVDRAGITGELFF	TGTGCCAGCAGTGTGGATCGGGCAGGGATCACCGGGGAGCTGTTTTTT
TRBV2	TRBJ2-2	-	TRBD2	CASSVGLANTGELFF	TGTGCCAGCAGTGTGGGACTAGCGAACACCGGGGAGCTGTTTTTT
TRBV6-1	TRBJ2-7	many	-	CASSDQAGWEQYF	TGTGCCAGCAGTGATCAAGCCGGGTGGGAGCAGTACTTC
TRBV6-4	TRBJ2-7	-	TRBD2	CASSETSGSYEQYF	TGTGCCAGCAGTGAGACTAGCGGCTCCTACGAGCAGTACTTC
TRBV19	TRBJ1-2	many	-	CASSSILGHQYPNYGYTF	TGTGCCAGTAGTTCAATCCTGGGACATCAGTACCCTAACTATGGCTACACCTTC
TRBV6-1	TRBJ1-5	many	-	CASQGNQPQHF	TGTGCCAGCCAGGGAAATCAGCCCCAGCATTTT
TRBV19	TRBJ2-1	many	-	CASSIGGNEQFF	TGTGCCAGTAGTATTGGGGGGAATGAGCAGTTCTTC
TRBV4-1	TRBJ2-3	many	-	CASSQEPDNTDTQYF	TGCGCCAGCAGCCAAGAACCCGACAACACAGATACGCAGTATTTT
TRBV7-6	TRBJ1-2	many	-	CASSLAEGGYGYTF	TGTGCCAGCAGCTTAGCGGAGGGTGGCTATGGCTACACCTTC
TRBV10-3	TRBJ1-5	many	-	CAISTDRQNQPQHF	TGTGCCATCAGTACGGACAGACAAAATCAGCCCCAGCATTTT
TRBV4-3	TRBJ1-6	few	-	CASSQDYSPSSYNSPLHF	TGCGCCAGCAGCCAAGATTACAGCCCGAGCTCCTATAATTCACCCCTCCACTTT
TRBV6-5	TRBJ1-4	few	TRBD1	CASRGQGYEKLFF	TGTGCCAGCCGGGGACAGGGATATGAAAAACTGTTTTTT
TRBV5-4	TRBJ2-2	-	-	CASSLRGTNTGELFF	TGTGCCAGCAGCTTGAGGGGTACCAACACCGGGGAGCTGTTTTTT
TRBV4-2	TRBJ2-5	-	TRBD2	CASSQELAGGSETQYF	TGTGCCAGCAGCCAGGAATTAGCGGGGGGGTCGGAGACCCAGTACTTC
TRBV2	TRBJ1-1	-	TRBD1	CASTLDRETEAFF	TGTGCCAGCACCCTGGACAGGGAGACTGAAGCTTTCTTT
TRBV25-1	TRBJ2-2	many	TRBD2	CASSEFGRGSNTGELFF	TGTGCCAGCAGTGAATTTGGGAGGGGATCGAACACCGGGGAGCTGTTTTTT
TRBV11-3	TRBJ2-3	few	TRBD2	CASSLDYGLAGGSTDTQYF	TGTGCCAGCAGCTTAGACTACGGACTAGCGGGGGGGAGCACAGATACGCAGTATTTT
TRBV2	TRBJ2-2	many	TRBD1	CASSLRGQGSSGELFF	TGTGCCAGCAGCCTACGGGGACAGGGAAGCTCCGGGGAGCTGTTTTTT
TRBV4-1	TRBJ1-2	many	TRBD1	CASNRGLELDGYTF	TGCGCCAGCAACAGGGGGCTTGAACTGGATGGCTACACCTTC
TRBV27	TRBJ1-2	-	-	CASSFGQAGGYGYTF	TGTGCCAGCAGTTTTGGTCAAGCTGGCGGCTATGGCTACACCTTC
TRBV19	TRBJ1-6	many	-	CASSAPGPLHF	TGTGCCAGTAGTGCACCGGGGCCCCTCCACTTT
TRBV28	TRBJ2-5	few	-	CASSFWAVQETQYF	TGTGCCAGCAGTTTTTGGGCAGTCCAAGAGACCCAGTACTTC
TRBV18	TRBJ2-3	few	-	CASSPYRATDTQYF	TGTGCCAGCTCACCATACAGGGCCACAGATACGCAGTATTTT
TRBV29-1	TRBJ2-3	many	-	CSVGGGGDTQYF	TGCAGCGTTGGTGGCGGCGGAGATACGCAGTATTTT
TRBV28	TRBJ1-2	many	TRBD1	CASSFQGENYGYTF	TGTGCCAGCAGTTTTCAGGGGGAAAACTATGGCTACACCTTC
TRBV7-9	TRBJ2-7	many	-	CASSFGPTGYEQYF	TGTGCCAGCAGCTTTGGGCCAACAGGCTACGAGCAGTACTTC
TRBV7-9	TRBJ2-5	-	TRBD1	CASSSPTGKETQYF	TGTGCCAGCAGCTCGCCGACAGGGAAGGAGACCCAGTACTTC
TRBV5-5	TRBJ2-2	many	-	CASRPGTRDGELFF	TGTGCCAGCAGACCCGGGACACGGGACGGGGAGCTGTTTTTT
TRBV7-9	TRBJ2-1	few	TRBD2	CASSSPRLAGREQFF	TGTGCCAGCAGCTCGCCCCGCCTAGCGGGACGGGAGCAGTTCTTC
TRBV25-1	TRBJ2-5	-	-	CASSEIRNQETQYF	TGTGCCAGCAGTGAGATCAGAAACCAAGAGACCCAGTACTTC
TRBV6-1	TRBJ1-2	many	-	CASLGQLSRGGYTF	TGTGCCAGCCTTGGACAGTTATCAAGGGGGGGCTACACCTTC
TRBV9	TRBJ2-1	few	-	CASSVTSGNNEQFF	TGTGCCAGCAGCGTAACCAGCGGCAACAATGAGCAGTTCTTC
TRBV5-1	TRBJ2-3	few	TRBD2	CASSFLAGESDTQYF	TGCGCCAGCAGCTTCCTAGCGGGAGAGTCAGATACGCAGTATTTT
TRBV30	TRBJ2-5	-	TRBD1	CAWSNRGEATQYF	TGTGCCTGGAGCAACAGGGGGGAAGCGACCCAGTACTTC
TRBV21-1	TRBJ2-1	-	-	CASSKVGSGRVEQFF	TGTGCCAGCAGCAAAGTCGGTAGCGGGAGGGTTGAGCAGTTCTTC
TRBV7-3	TRBJ2-1	few	-	CASSSSSSYNEQFF	TGTGCCAGCAGCTCTTCCAGCTCCTACAATGAGCAGTTCTTC
TRBV30	TRBJ2-7	many	-	CAWSPQNSYEQYF	TGTGCCTGGAGCCCCCAAAACTCCTACGAGCAGTACTTC
TRBV7-6	TRBJ2-3	many	TRBD2	CASSLVGPSGGNTDTQYF	TGTGCCAGCAGCTTAGTAGGTCCTAGCGGGGGGAACACAGATACGCAGTATTTT
TRBV13	TRBJ1-5	many	-	CASSLGRNNQPQHF	TGTGCCAGCAGCTTGGGCAGGAATAATCAGCCCCAGCATTTT